The 15 T cell receptor beta chains below all came from one sample that was sequenced in a study of T cell responses to AZD1222 COVID-19 vaccine (dated by TCRdb to 2020 to 2023). Receptor libraries were prepared by the immunoSEQ multiplex PCR assay. The immuneACCESS repertoire file appears here via TCRdb, limited to in-frame rearrangements. These files lack a portion of the clones; in checked studies, under half of the deficit traces to unresolved V genes, and the cause of the others is not known. The sample table contains 150,000 to 200,000 clones; only one count was recorded for over 90% of them. Around 2.5% of the sample belongs to the ten largest clones. In the paper's terms, the time point label means: baseline before first vaccination. The source material was peripheral blood, sampled on day 0 of AZD1222 vaccination. The receptors were gathered from an adult in good health.

The CDR3 here is CASTPIGIYTQYF. CDR3 DNA sequence: TGTGCCAGCACCCCTATCGGGATTTACACGCAGTATTTT. V usage is TRBV25-1 and J usage is TRBJ2-3, with a tentative D call TRBD2 (5 bases). CDR1 and CDR2 from the germline V gene are MGHDK and SYGVNS. Trimming pared 7 bases from V and 9 bases from J, leaving 17 bases between. This CDR3 is 13 amino acids long.

The chain has TRBV18 and TRBJ2-7, with 10 bases fitting TRBD2. There are 16 residues in the CDR3. V trimming: 4 bases; J trimming: 2 bases; junction bases outside the gene matches: 8. CDR1 and CDR2 from the germline V gene are KGHSH and LQKENI. Written as DNA, the CDR3 is TGTGCCAGCTCACTGGGGCTAGCGGGGGACACCTACGAGCAGTACTTC. Its translation: CASSLGLAGDTYEQYF.

This sequence joins TRBV15 and TRBJ2-3; D is possibly TRBD1 (6 bases). This CDR3 is built from 16 residues. Between the trimmed V and J ends, which lost 1 base and 2 bases, there was a span of 13 bases. From germline, CDR1 is LNHNV and CDR2 YYDKDF (reference sequence). In DNA form, the CDR3 reads TGTGCCACCAGCAGAGCCTTAGACAGGAACACAGATACGCAGTATTTT. Its protein product is CATSRALDRNTDTQYF. Together with reference TRBV15 and TRBJ2-3, the CDR3 gives the full variable domain: DAMVIQNPRYQVTQFGKPVTLSCSQTLNHNVMYWYQQKSSQAPKLLFHYYDKDFNNEADTPDNFQSRRPNTSFCFLDIRSPGLGDTAMYLCATSRALDRNTDTQYFGPGTRLTVL.

The V call is TRBV11-1, the J call TRBJ1-4, with TRBD1 as a possible D gene (5 bases). V was cut by 3 bases and J by 7 bases, with 15 bases left in between. Germline V CDR1 and CDR2: SGHAT, FQDESV (reference sequence). CDR3 size: 15 residues. CDR3 DNA: TGTGCCAGCAGCTTTCAAGGACATAGGGGTGAAAAACTGTTTTTT. Translated, it gives CASSFQGHRGEKLFF.

The chain has TRBV6-2 or TRBV6-3 and TRBJ1-1, with TRBD1 matching 11 bases. The ends lost 6 bases at V and 5 bases at J; junction bases unmatched: 5. The CDR3 is 14 amino acids. CDR1 is MNHEY, CDR2 SVGEGT, per germline. The CDR3: CASSKDRGRTEAFF. The CDR3 DNA sequence: TGTGCCAGCAGCAAGGACAGGGGGCGAACTGAAGCTTTCTTT.

The gene calls are TRBV7-2 and TRBJ1-3; the D is unclear. V was shortened by 0 bases and J by 4 bases, with 10 bases between the two germline ends. The germline V gene encodes CDR1 SGHTA and CDR2 FQGNSA. The CDR3 contains 15 residues. CDR3 nucleotides: TGTGCCAGCAGCTTAGCGGGCTCCAAAGGAAACACCATATATTTT. Protein: CASSLAGSKGNTIYF.

This clone was detected once. The rearrangement joins TRBV5-8 to TRBJ1-1; D ambiguous. The V gene's germline CDR1 is SGHTS and CDR2 YDEGEE. The CDR3 consists of 14 residues. Trimming removed 3 bases at V and 5 bases at J, with 14 bases between. Written as DNA, the CDR3 is TGTGCCAGCAGCTCATCGAAGGTGGGGACTGAAGCTTTCTTT. It is translated as CASSSSKVGTEAFF.

J is TRBJ1-1 and V is TRBV9; the D gene is possibly TRBD1 (5 bases). CDR3 length: 14 residues. The ends were cut back, 0 bases at V and 4 bases at J, with 10 bases in the middle. Germline V CDR1 and CDR2: SGDLS, YYNGEE. The CDR3: CASSVGGGTTEAFF. DNA of the CDR3: TGTGCCAGCAGCGTAGGGGGTGGGACCACTGAAGCTTTCTTT.

The chain combines TRBV30 with TRBJ2-6; no definite D call. From germline, CDR1 is GTSNPN and CDR2 SVGIG (reference sequence). The ends were cut back, 3 bases at V and 3 bases at J, with 6 bases in the middle. CDR3 size: 13 residues. Here the CDR3 DNA reads TGTGCCTGGAGGGGCTTTGGGGCCAACGTCCTGACTTTC. This codes for CAWRGFGANVLTF.

This chain joins TRBV7-2 and TRBJ2-5, with D unclear. This CDR3 contains 13 residues. Germline V lookup: CDR1 SGHTA, CDR2 FQGNSA. Trimming cost V 5 bases and J 2 bases, with 9 bases left between them. The CDR3 DNA follows: TGTGCCAGCAGCCGTCCGACGCAAGAGACCCAGTACTTC. Protein sequence: CASSRPTQETQYF. The full variable domain, with the rest looked up from reference TRBV7-2 and TRBJ2-5, is GAGVSQSPSNKVTEKGKDVELRCDPISGHTALYWYRQSLGQGLEFLIYFQGNSAPDKSGLPSDRFSAERTGGSVSTLTIQRTQQEDSAVYLCASSRPTQETQYFGPGTRLLVL.

The chain has TRBV6-5 and TRBJ2-1; 8 bases are a match to TRBD1. Losses at the gene ends were 7 bases for V and 7 bases for J; bases not matched to a gene: 9. Looked up from germline, CDR1 is MNHEY and CDR2 is SVGAGI. CDR3 size: 14 residues. CDR3 DNA: TGTGCCAGCAAGCGGCAGGGGGCAGGGAATGAGCAGTTCTTC. Translated: CASKRQGAGNEQFF.

CDR3 coding DNA: TGTGCCAGAACGGGACAGGGATACTACAATGAGCAGTTCTTC. Protein sequence: CARTGQGYYNEQFF. The rearrangement joins TRBV21-1 to TRBJ2-1; the tabulated D call, TRBD1, remains unverified against the DNA. TRBV21-1 is a listed pseudogene. The CDR3 runs 14 residues.

The chain links TRBV5-1 to TRBJ1-2; no clear D. CDR3 length: 14 residues. Trimming took 2 bases from V and 1 from J, leaving 9 bases between them. The germline V gene has CDR1 SGHRS and CDR2 YFSETQ. CDR3 in amino acids: CASSLDGNNYGYTF. CDR3 DNA sequence: TGCGCCAGCAGCTTAGACGGCAATAACTATGGCTACACCTTC.

V usage is TRBV5-6 and J usage is TRBJ2-2, with 11 bases aligning to TRBD1. The CDR3 covers 18 residues. CDR1 and CDR2 from the germline V gene are SGHDT and YYEEEE. Trimming removed 2 bases from V and 4 bases from J; junction bases left unmatched: 10. This CDR3 reads CASSLPSPGTGGTGELFF. The CDR3 region has the DNA TGTGCCAGCAGCTTACCCTCGCCCGGGACAGGGGGCACCGGGGAGCTGTTTTTT.

This chain joins TRBV27 and TRBJ1-6, with unresolved D. In germline, CDR1 is MNHEY, CDR2 SMNVEV (reference sequence). V was trimmed by 2 bases and J by 0 bases, leaving 8 bases between them. The CDR3 runs 16 residues. CDR3 residues: CASSLAAGSYNSPLHF. DNA for the CDR3: TGTGCCAGCAGTTTAGCAGCCGGCTCCTATAATTCACCCCTCCACTTT.